This TCR beta chain was obtained from a study of blood T cells in healthy people across ages. Through a sample-barcoded 5' primer and a J-beta primer mix, a second PCR was run for roughly 7 to 12 cycles. TCRdb recomputed calls from the 5' RACE reads with MiXCR, one row per CDR3 protein. The data show over 700,000 distinct CDR3 sequences, about 53% seen once. In the case of this clonotype: This sequence may be a read error, since a much larger clone differs from it by one base.

Germline V CDR1 and CDR2: SQVTM, ANQGSEA. CDR3 length: 13 residues. The chain joins TRBV29-1 to TRBJ2-7, with TRBD1 matching over 7 bases. This sequence was found in a man at least 80 years old in good health. Sequencing used blood. The CDR3 region is CGANRGTGDEQYF. The DNA of the CDR3 is TGCGGCGCAAACCGGGGTACAGGGGACGAGCAGTACTTC.